Below are 30 T cell receptor beta chains sequenced from a single sample in a study of graft-versus-host responses after intestinal transplantation (dated by TCRdb to the early 2020s). Their antigens remain unidentified. Libraries were prepared through the immunoSEQ multiplex PCR assay. This is the immuneACCESS table as TCRdb keeps it, with only in-frame sequences that have V and J called. A part of the clones is gone; compared with another copy, unresolved V genes explain less than half, and the rest is unexplained. The sample contains roughly 96,000 clones, 91% of them found a single time. The ten largest clones represent around 0.49% of the sample. The time point label on this specimen signifies: cells obtained before transplantation from donor or recipient. The sample consisted of unstimulated CD8+ T cells sorted from spleen or lymph node cells, taken before intestinal transplant. All receptors derive from a human donor who received an intestinal transplant.

The CDR3 DNA is TGTGCCAGCAGAATAGGAGTTCTAAGCAATCAGCCCCAGCATTTT. Translated: CASRIGVLSNQPQHF. V is TRBV28 and J is TRBJ1-5; no clear D gene. Trimming cost V 6 bases and J 1 base, with 13 bases left between them. This CDR3 comprises 15 residues. Per germline, CDR1 MDHEN and CDR2 SYDVKM. Looking up the rest from reference TRBV28 and TRBJ1-5 gives the full variable domain: DVKVTQSSRYLVKRTGEKVFLECVQDMDHENMFWYRQDPGLGLRLIYFSYDVKMKEKGDIPEGYSVSREKKERFSLILESASTNQTSMYLCASRIGVLSNQPQHFGDGTRLSIL.

V usage is TRBV2 and J usage is TRBJ2-3; no clear D gene. Trimming left V 3 bases short and J 2 bases short, with 9 bases between. This CDR3 is 14 amino acids long. Germline assignment: CDR1 SNHLY and CDR2 FYNNEI. CDR3 amino acids: CASSELDNTDTQYF. For the CDR3, the DNA is TGTGCCAGCAGTGAGCTAGATAACACAGATACGCAGTATTTT.

This clone showed up just once. The chain recombines TRBV4-1 with TRBJ2-1; TRBD2 matches 7 bases. With V trimmed by 1 base and J by 8 bases, 8 bases remained unmatched. Germline CDR1 reads MGHRA; CDR2 reads YSYEKL. The CDR3 has 15 residues. CDR3 loop: CASSQARTSGDEQFF. CDR3 nucleotides: TGCGCCAGCAGCCAAGCCAGGACTAGTGGTGATGAGCAGTTCTTC.

The chain links TRBV7-9 to TRBJ2-3; possibly TRBD2 for D (5 bases). Germline V gene sequence: CDR1 SEHNR, CDR2 FQNEAQ (reference sequence). The CDR3 is 14 amino acids. Trimming stripped 5 bases from V and 4 bases from J, with 13 bases between. The DNA for the CDR3 is TGTGCCAGCAGCAACGGGGTGACCCCAGATACGCAGTATTTT. Protein sequence: CASSNGVTPDTQYF. The full variable domain, in which reference TRBV7-9 and TRBJ2-3 provide the parts outside the CDR3, is DTGVSQNPRHKITKRGQNVTFRCDPISEHNRLYWYRQTLGQGPEFLTYFQNEAQLEKSRLLSDRFSAERPKGSFSTLEIQRTEQGDSAMYLCASSNGVTPDTQYFGPGTRLTVL.

The V and J genes are TRBV5-1 and TRBJ2-1; 9 nucleotides match TRBD2. The germline V gene has CDR1 SGHRS and CDR2 YFSETQ. The V segment lost 0 bases and the J segment 8 bases; nucleotides outside the gene matches: 9. The CDR3 is 16 amino acids. The CDR3 DNA follows: TGCGCCAGCAGCTTGGCTTTGGCGGGAGGGCCGGATGAGCAGTTCTTC. Its translation is CASSLALAGGPDEQFF.

CDR3 nucleotide sequence: TGCGCCAGCAGCTTTAGGGGGCATGAGCAGTTCTTC. It codes for CASSFRGHEQFF. The V and J genes are TRBV5-1 and TRBJ2-1, with 7 bases aligning to TRBD1. The ends lost 2 bases at V and 8 bases at J; junction bases unmatched: 1. Germline V gene sequence: CDR1 SGHRS, CDR2 YFSETQ. The CDR3 runs 12 residues.

The chain carries TRBV19 and TRBJ2-1; 9 bases map to TRBD2. The V gene end was trimmed by 5 bases and the J gene end by 0 bases; junction bases not matched to a gene: 2. Germline CDR1 LNHDA, CDR2 SQIVND (reference sequence). CDR3 length: 15 amino acids. The CDR3 coding sequence is TGTGCCAGTAGTCGTAGCGGGGGCTCCTACAATGAGCAGTTCTTC. This codes for CASSRSGGSYNEQFF. Based on the CDR3 plus reference TRBV19 and TRBJ2-1, the full variable domain is DGGITQSPKYLFRKEGQNVTLSCEQNLNHDAMYWYRQDPGQGLRLIYYSQIVNDFQKGDIAEGYSVSREKKESFPLTVTSAQKNPTAFYLCASSRSGGSYNEQFFGPGTRLTVL.

J is TRBJ1-1 and V is TRBV27; unclear D gene. The CDR3 sequence is 13 residues long. In germline, CDR1 is MNHEY, CDR2 SMNVEV (reference sequence). Between the trimmed V and J ends, which lost 4 bases and 6 bases, there was a span of 12 bases. For the CDR3, the DNA is TGTGCCAGCAGTTCTTTATTCGGTGCTGAAGCTTTCTTT. This codes for CASSSLFGAEAFF.

The chain is built from TRBV7-9 and TRBJ1-6; the D is unclear. The germline V gene encodes CDR1 SEHNR and CDR2 FQNEAQ (reference sequence). The CDR3 runs 11 residues. Trimming took 5 bases from V and 11 from J, leaving 7 bases between them. The CDR3 bases are TGTGCCAGCAGCCCGGGAGCACCCCTCCACTTT. Protein sequence: CASSPGAPLHF. The full variable domain, with the rest looked up from reference TRBV7-9 and TRBJ1-6, is DTGVSQNPRHKITKRGQNVTFRCDPISEHNRLYWYRQTLGQGPEFLTYFQNEAQLEKSRLLSDRFSAERPKGSFSTLEIQRTEQGDSAMYLCASSPGAPLHFGNGTRLTVT.

This clone was picked up one time. This chain uses TRBV6-6 with TRBJ2-3; D is undetermined. Germline assignment: CDR1 MNHNY and CDR2 SVGAGI (reference sequence). The CDR3 extends over 11 amino acids. Trimming left V 8 bases short and J 4 bases short, with 7 bases between. CDR3 nucleotide sequence: TGTGCCAGCTTAGTTGCAGATACGCAGTATTTT. It encodes CASLVADTQYF.

The rearrangement joins TRBV5-4 to TRBJ1-1; D unclear. Trimming pared 0 bases from V and 11 bases from J, leaving 17 bases between. This CDR3 comprises 14 residues. Germline V gene sequence: CDR1 SGHNT, CDR2 YYREEE (reference sequence). CDR3 protein: CASSLGSGTRQAFF. The CDR3 DNA follows: TGTGCCAGCAGCTTGGGTTCAGGAACCCGTCAGGCTTTCTTT.

The chain recombines TRBV6-6 with TRBJ2-3; TRBD2 agrees at 8 bases. V was clipped by 7 bases and J by 3 bases; unmatched bases: 9. The germline gives CDR1 MNHNY, CDR2 SVGAGI (reference sequence). The CDR3 loop spans 15 amino acids. The CDR3 region has the DNA TGTGCCAGCACACCGATACGGGGGGGGACAGATACGCAGTATTTT. This sequence encodes CASTPIRGGTDTQYF.

CDR3 in amino acids: CAWSMTGHTDTQYF. The DNA of the CDR3 is TGTGCCTGGAGTATGACAGGGCACACAGATACGCAGTATTTT. The chain has TRBV30 and TRBJ2-3, with TRBD1 matching over 7 bases. The CDR3 length is 14 residues. CDR1 is GTSNPN and CDR2 is SVGIG in the germline V gene (reference sequence). After removal of 2 bases from V and 2 bases from J, the junction contained 4 bases not matched to a gene.

This chain connects TRBV7-2 to TRBJ2-7, with 11 bases that match TRBD1. V trimming: 5 bases; J trimming: 3 bases; junction bases outside the gene matches: 3. The CDR3 totals 14 residues. Looked up from germline, CDR1 is SGHTA and CDR2 is FQGNSA. The chain's CDR3 is CASSPGTGGYEQYF. The DNA for the CDR3 is TGTGCCAGCAGCCCTGGGACAGGGGGCTACGAGCAGTACTTC.

In DNA form, the CDR3 reads TGTGCCAGCATTTCCAGCCCCGCGGGAGACACTGAAGCTTTCTTT. It encodes CASISSPAGDTEAFF. The genes are TRBV6-1 and TRBJ1-1; the D is unclear. Per germline, CDR1 MNHNS and CDR2 SASEGT. The germline V and J ends were trimmed by 7 bases and 3 bases, with 18 bases remaining between them. The CDR3 sequence is 15 residues long.

This clone was recorded only once. The chain has TRBV4-1 and TRBJ2-5; D gene ambiguous. With the DNA end fitting TRBJ2-7 better, the J assignment may be wrong. Germline V lookup: CDR1 MGHRA, CDR2 YSYEKL. There are 15 residues in the CDR3. The CDR3 region is CASSQVADRNYEQYF. The CDR3 DNA reads as TGCGCCAGCAGCCAAGTGGCAGATCGGAACTACGAGCAGTACTTC.

This chain links TRBV19 with TRBJ2-2; D unresolved. V gave up 0 bases and J gave up 0 bases, with 8 bases separating them. Germline CDR1 LNHDA, CDR2 SQIVND (reference sequence). The CDR3 is 16 residues long. The CDR3 sequence: CASSIEEDPNTGELFF. For the CDR3, the DNA is TGTGCCAGTAGTATAGAAGAGGATCCGAACACCGGGGAGCTGTTTTTT.

Notes on this clone: Distinct nucleotide sequences in the sample also encode this CDR3. The V and J genes are TRBV29-1 and TRBJ2-7; D gene unclear. The CDR3 is made up of 10 amino acids. The V and J ends lost 5 bases and 2 bases respectively, with 4 bases between them. Germline CDR1 SQVTM, CDR2 ANQGSEA. The CDR3 coding sequence is TGCAGCGTTATAGCCTACGAGCAGTACTTC. As protein: CSVIAYEQYF.

The chain uses TRBV7-9 and TRBJ1-4; D may be TRBD1 (6 bases). The CDR3 contains 13 residues. Germline V gene lookup returns CDR1 SEHNR and CDR2 FQNEAQ (reference sequence). With 7 bases removed from V and 3 bases from J, the gap between germline ends came to 9 bases. CDR3 residues: CASTRGANEKLFF. The CDR3 DNA reads as TGTGCCAGCACCAGGGGTGCTAATGAAAAACTGTTTTTT.

The chain joins TRBV4-1 to TRBJ1-1; the match to TRBD1 covers 8 bases. CDR1 MGHRA and CDR2 YSYEKL come from the germline V gene. This CDR3 is 18 amino acids long. The junction had 13 bases not matched to a gene; V was cut back by 4 bases and J by 0 bases. The CDR3 region is CASSRTGIPSPMNTEAFF. CDR3 coding DNA: TGCGCCAGCAGCCGGACAGGGATTCCCTCCCCGATGAACACTGAAGCTTTCTTT.

The table lists this clone with a few counts. The chain employs TRBV7-8 and TRBJ2-5, with D unresolved. This CDR3 has 16 residues. Germline CDR1 and CDR2: SGHVS and FQNEAQ. The V and J ends lost 3 bases and 6 bases respectively, with 20 bases between them. The CDR3 DNA reads TGTGCCAGCAGCTTCCCACTCGACTTGCCCCCTCAGACCCAGTACTTC. Protein sequence: CASSFPLDLPPQTQYF.

The chain has TRBV6-5 and TRBJ2-7; TRBD1 agrees at 7 bases. Trimming at V came to 5 bases and at J to 2 bases, leaving 9 bases not matched to a gene. The CDR3 sequence is 15 residues long. Germline V gene lookup returns CDR1 MNHEY and CDR2 SVGAGI. The CDR3 region is CASSDYRGHTYEQYF. The DNA for the CDR3 is TGTGCCAGCAGTGACTACAGGGGACATACCTACGAGCAGTACTTC.

The CDR3 sequence: CATSRGGGFYGYTF. The CDR3 nucleotides are TGTGCCACCAGCAGAGGGGGGGGATTTTATGGCTACACCTTC. The rearrangement uses TRBV15 and TRBJ1-2; possibly TRBD1 for D (5 bases). The V end was cut by 1 base, the J end by 5 bases, with 11 bases between. CDR3 length equals 14 residues. Germline V gives CDR1 LNHNV, CDR2 YYDKDF (reference sequence).

The chain has TRBV4-1 and TRBJ1-2; the D is unclear. Trimming left V 3 bases short and J 1 base short, with 12 bases between. The germline V gene encodes CDR1 MGHRA and CDR2 YSYEKL. The CDR3 contains 15 residues. DNA for the CDR3: TGCGCCAGCAGCCACGTGACGGAGGGTAACTATGGCTACACCTTC. This translates into CASSHVTEGNYGYTF.

The chain employs TRBV5-5 and TRBJ2-7, with TRBD1 matching over 7 bases. Germline CDR1 is SGHKS and CDR2 is YYEKEE (reference sequence). The CDR3 has 15 amino acids. J lost 0 bases, V lost 2 bases, and 5 bases had no gene match. This CDR3 reads CASSFFRDSSYEQYF. CDR3 DNA sequence: TGTGCCAGCAGCTTTTTTCGGGACAGCTCCTACGAGCAGTACTTC.

The chain employs TRBV11-2 and TRBJ2-5, with 8 bases that match TRBD2. The J call is in doubt because the DNA end fits TRBJ2-7 better. This CDR3 comprises 15 residues. Per the germline V gene, CDR1 is SGHAT and CDR2 is FQNNGV. CDR3 loop: CASSLGAGAYYEQYF. DNA for the CDR3: TGTGCCAGCAGTTTGGGAGCGGGGGCGTACTACGAGCAGTACTTC.

The rearrangement joins TRBV15 to TRBJ1-1; D gene uncertain. V lost 0 bases to trimming and J lost 0 bases, with 14 bases between them. Germline V gene lookup returns CDR1 LNHNV and CDR2 YYDKDF (reference sequence). The CDR3 has 17 residues. The CDR3, as DNA: TGTGCCACCAGCAGAGATCGGCGGATGATGATGAACACTGAAGCTTTCTTT. It codes for CATSRDRRMMMNTEAFF. Full variable domain (rest looked up from reference TRBV15 and TRBJ1-1): DAMVIQNPRYQVTQFGKPVTLSCSQTLNHNVMYWYQQKSSQAPKLLFHYYDKDFNNEADTPDNFQSRRPNTSFCFLDIRSPGLGDTAMYLCATSRDRRMMMNTEAFFGQGTRLTVV.

V is TRBV9 and J is TRBJ1-1; tentatively, D is TRBD1 (6 bases). The V end lost 4 bases, the J end lost 0 bases, and 22 bases lay between the germline ends. The germline gives CDR1 SGDLS, CDR2 YYNGEE. The CDR3 has 18 amino acids. This CDR3 is CASSPVDSFDVMNTEAFF. The CDR3 nucleotides read TGTGCCAGCAGCCCCGTGGACAGTTTCGACGTTATGAACACTGAAGCTTTCTTT.

The chain recombines TRBV4-3 with TRBJ1-2; no clear D gene. Deletions cut 0 bases from V and 5 bases from J, with 7 bases between. The CDR3 extends over 13 amino acids. Germline-derived CDR1 and CDR2 are LGHNA and YSLEER. The CDR3 here is CASSQDAQYGYTF. In DNA, the CDR3 is TGCGCCAGCAGCCAAGACGCACAGTATGGCTACACCTTC.

V usage is TRBV6-1 and J usage is TRBJ2-1, with 7 bases matching TRBD2. The V gene's germline CDR1 is MNHNS and CDR2 SASEGT. Trimming cost V 2 bases and J 2 bases; bases outside gene matches: 3. This CDR3 comprises 15 residues. The CDR3: CASSESGATYNEQFF. CDR3 DNA sequence: TGTGCCAGCAGTGAAAGCGGGGCGACCTACAATGAGCAGTTCTTC.